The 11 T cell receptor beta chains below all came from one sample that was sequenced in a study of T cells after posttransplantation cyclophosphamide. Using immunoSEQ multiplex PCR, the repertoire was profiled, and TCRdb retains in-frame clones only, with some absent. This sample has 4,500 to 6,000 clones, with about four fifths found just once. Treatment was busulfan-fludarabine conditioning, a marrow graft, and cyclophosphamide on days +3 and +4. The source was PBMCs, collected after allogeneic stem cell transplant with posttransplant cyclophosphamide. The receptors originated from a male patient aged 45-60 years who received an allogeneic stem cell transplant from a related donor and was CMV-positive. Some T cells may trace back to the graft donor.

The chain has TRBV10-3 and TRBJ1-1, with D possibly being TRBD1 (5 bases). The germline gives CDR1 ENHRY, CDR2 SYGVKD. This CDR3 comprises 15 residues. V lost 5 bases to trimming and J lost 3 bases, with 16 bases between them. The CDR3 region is CAISPRGIGDTEAFF. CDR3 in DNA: TGTGCCATCAGTCCCCGGGGGATTGGGGACACTGAAGCTTTCTTT.

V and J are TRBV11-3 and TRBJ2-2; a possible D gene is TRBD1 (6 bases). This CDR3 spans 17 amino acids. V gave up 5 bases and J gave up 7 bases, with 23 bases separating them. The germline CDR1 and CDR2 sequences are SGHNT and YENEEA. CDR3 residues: CASSLTYSSGAGGELFF. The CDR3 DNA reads TGTGCCAGCAGCCTGACCTACTCGTCAGGGGCCGGCGGGGAGCTGTTTTTT. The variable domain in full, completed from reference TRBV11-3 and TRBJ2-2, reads EAGVVQSPRYKIIEKKQPVAFWCNPISGHNTLYWYLQNLGQGPELLIRYENEEAVDDSQLPKDRFSAERLKGVDSTLKIQPAELGDSAVYLCASSLTYSSGAGGELFFGEGSRLTVL.

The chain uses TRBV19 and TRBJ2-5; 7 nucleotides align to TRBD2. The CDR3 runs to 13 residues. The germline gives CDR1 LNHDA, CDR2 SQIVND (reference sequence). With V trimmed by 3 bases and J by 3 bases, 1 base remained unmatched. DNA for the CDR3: TGTGCCAGTAGTATCCGGGGGGAAGAGACCCAGTACTTC. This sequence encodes CASSIRGEETQYF.

DNA for the CDR3: TGTGCCAGTAGTAGGGGACTAGTCTACGAGCAGTACTTC. It specifies CASSRGLVYEQYF. The rearrangement links TRBV19 to TRBJ2-5; 8 bases agree with TRBD2. The J call may be mistaken, given a closer DNA end match to TRBJ2-7. In germline, CDR1 is LNHDA, CDR2 SQIVND (reference sequence). This CDR3 contains 13 residues.

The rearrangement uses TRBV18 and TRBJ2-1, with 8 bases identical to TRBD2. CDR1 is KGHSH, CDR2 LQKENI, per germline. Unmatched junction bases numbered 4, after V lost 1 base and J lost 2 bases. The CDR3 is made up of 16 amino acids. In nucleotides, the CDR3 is TGTGCCAGCTCACCACTCCCGGGACTAGCCTACAATGAGCAGTTCTTC. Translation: CASSPLPGLAYNEQFF.

The CDR3, as DNA: TGTGCCAGCGGGCTGGACTTGGGGTCCCACGAGCAGTACTTC. Protein: CASGLDLGSHEQYF. The chain recombines TRBV7-2 with TRBJ2-7; tentative D call: TRBD2 (5 bases). The CDR3 has 14 amino acids. Between the trimmed V and J ends, which lost 8 bases and 5 bases, there was a span of 19 bases. Germline loops: CDR1 SGHTA, CDR2 FQGNSA. Full variable domain (outside the CDR3, taken from reference TRBV7-2 and TRBJ2-7): GAGVSQSPSNKVTEKGKDVELRCDPISGHTALYWYRQSLGQGLEFLIYFQGNSAPDKSGLPSDRFSAERTGGSVSTLTIQRTQQEDSAVYLCASGLDLGSHEQYFGPGTRLTVT.

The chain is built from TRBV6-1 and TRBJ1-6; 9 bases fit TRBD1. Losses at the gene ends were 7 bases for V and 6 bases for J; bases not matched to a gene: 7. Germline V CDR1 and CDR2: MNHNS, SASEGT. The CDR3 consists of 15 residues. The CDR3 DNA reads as TGTGCCAGCATCAAACAGGGGGCTAGTAATTCACCCCTCCACTTT. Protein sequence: CASIKQGASNSPLHF.

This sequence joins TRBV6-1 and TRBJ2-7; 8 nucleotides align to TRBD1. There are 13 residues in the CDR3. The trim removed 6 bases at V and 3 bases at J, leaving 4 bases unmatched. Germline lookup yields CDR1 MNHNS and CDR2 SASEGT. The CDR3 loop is CASSTDRVYEQYF. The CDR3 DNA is TGTGCCAGCAGCACGGACAGGGTCTACGAGCAGTACTTC.

CDR3 DNA: TGTGCCAGCAGCCTCGGTGTGTCGAACTATGGCTACACCTTC. As protein: CASSLGVSNYGYTF. The gene calls are TRBV7-6 and TRBJ1-2; no firm D call. Germline V gives CDR1 SGHVS, CDR2 FNYEAQ. Trimming shortened V by 5 bases and J by 2 bases, and 12 bases separated the two germline ends. The CDR3 covers 14 residues.

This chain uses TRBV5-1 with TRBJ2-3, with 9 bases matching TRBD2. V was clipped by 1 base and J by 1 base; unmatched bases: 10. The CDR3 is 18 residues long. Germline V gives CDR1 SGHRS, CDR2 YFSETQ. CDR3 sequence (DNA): TGCGCCAGCAGCTTGTTTAAAAGCGGGGGGCATGGCACAGATACGCAGTATTTT. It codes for CASSLFKSGGHGTDTQYF.

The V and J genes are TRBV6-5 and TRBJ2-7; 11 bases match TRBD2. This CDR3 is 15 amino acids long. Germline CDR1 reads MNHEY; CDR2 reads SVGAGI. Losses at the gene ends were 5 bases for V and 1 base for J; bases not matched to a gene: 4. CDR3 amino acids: CASSVLAGVSYEQYF. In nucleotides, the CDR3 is TGTGCCAGCAGTGTACTAGCGGGAGTTTCCTACGAGCAGTACTTC.